Presented here are 30 T cell receptor beta chains from one specimen sequenced in a study of blood T cell repertoires in COVID-19. Sequencing was performed with immunoSEQ multiplex PCR; in TCRdb, only in-frame clones are kept and a portion is missing. The sample lists some 100,000 clones; 85% to 90% were seen once. Sequencing used peripheral blood. The receptor source for this set is a woman older than 75 with active COVID-19.

The chain combines TRBV5-1 with TRBJ2-1; D not resolved. V lost 2 bases to trimming and J lost 0 bases, with 6 bases between them. The length of the CDR3 is 14 residues. Germline lookup yields CDR1 SGHRS and CDR2 YFSETQ. CDR3 sequence reads: CASSFGDSYNEQFF. DNA of the CDR3: TGCGCCAGCAGCTTTGGAGACTCCTACAATGAGCAGTTCTTC.

The count of this clone is one. The chain couples TRBV28 to TRBJ1-4, with D perhaps TRBD1 (5 bases). The germline CDR1 and CDR2 sequences are MDHEN and SYDVKM. V lost 5 bases to trimming and J lost 0 bases, with 10 bases between them. This CDR3 region has 15 residues. The CDR3 region has the DNA TGTGCCAGCAGTCTCTCGGGGGCAACTAATGAAAAACTGTTTTTT. Amino acid sequence: CASSLSGATNEKLFF.

The V and J genes are TRBV30 and TRBJ2-5; weak D call: TRBD1 (6 bases). V was pared by 2 bases and J by 0 bases, with 7 bases between. Germline V gene sequence: CDR1 GTSNPN, CDR2 SVGIG (reference sequence). The CDR3 loop spans 13 amino acids. The CDR3 DNA follows: TGTGCCTGGAGTCCAGGGGACCAAGAGACCCAGTACTTC. Its protein is CAWSPGDQETQYF.

The chain links TRBV11-1 to TRBJ2-2; tentative D call: TRBD1 (5 bases). The V end was cut by 6 bases, the J end by 7 bases, with 18 bases between. Germline V gene data show CDR1 as SGHAT and CDR2 as FQDESV (reference sequence). The CDR3 spans 15 residues. The CDR3 loop reads CASSFLTDRFGELFF. Here the CDR3 DNA reads TGTGCCAGCAGTTTCCTGACAGATCGATTCGGGGAGCTGTTTTTT.

J is TRBJ2-2 and V is TRBV7-9; 14 nucleotides match TRBD2. Germline lookup yields CDR1 SEHNR and CDR2 FQNEAQ (reference sequence). The CDR3 is 18 amino acids. Germline trimming cut 6 bases from V and 1 base from J; bases unmatched to any gene: 7. This CDR3 reads CASSSTSGRAGNTGELFF. The CDR3 DNA follows: TGTGCCAGCAGTTCGACTAGCGGGAGGGCCGGGAACACCGGGGAGCTGTTTTTT. Based on the CDR3 plus reference TRBV7-9 and TRBJ2-2, the full variable domain is DTGVSQNPRHKITKRGQNVTFRCDPISEHNRLYWYRQTLGQGPEFLTYFQNEAQLEKSRLLSDRFSAERPKGSFSTLEIQRTEQGDSAMYLCASSSTSGRAGNTGELFFGEGSRLTVL.

The J gene is TRBJ2-7, the V gene TRBV29-1, with 7 positions matching TRBD1. Germline loops: CDR1 SQVTM, CDR2 ANQGSEA. V was pared by 5 bases and J by 4 bases, with 5 bases of the junction left unmatched. The CDR3 runs to 12 residues. The CDR3 protein is CSVSLQGYEQYF. CDR3 coding DNA: TGCAGCGTTTCTTTACAGGGGTACGAGCAGTACTTC.

This sequence joins TRBV10-3 and TRBJ2-7, with 7 bases lining up with TRBD1. The CDR3 extends over 15 amino acids. V dropped 0 bases and J dropped 4; count of bases not matched to a gene: 6. Germline V CDR1 and CDR2: ENHRY, SYGVKD. CDR3 in amino acids: CAISESSSQGYEQYF. The CDR3, as DNA: TGTGCCATCAGTGAGTCGAGCTCACAGGGGTACGAGCAGTACTTC.

The chain joins TRBV24-1 to TRBJ2-7; weak D call: TRBD2 (6 bases). Germline V gene lookup returns CDR1 KGHDR and CDR2 SFDVKD. V lost 9 bases to trimming and J lost 2 bases, with 10 bases between them. The CDR3 contains 12 residues. The CDR3 is CATAGNTYEQYF. As DNA, the CDR3 is TGTGCCACCGCGGGGAATACCTACGAGCAGTACTTC.

The rearrangement links TRBV10-3 to TRBJ2-1, with D tentatively TRBD1 (10 bases). CDR1 is ENHRY and CDR2 is SYGVKD in the germline V gene. V was shortened by 6 bases and J by 7 bases, with 31 bases between the two germline ends. The CDR3 has 19 residues. The CDR3 DNA sequence: TGTGCCATCAGGCAAGGGACAGGGGTTTTGGCGGGAGGGCGGAATGAGCAGTTCTTC. Translation: CAIRQGTGVLAGGRNEQFF.

The V gene is TRBV18, the J gene TRBJ2-5; tentatively, D is TRBD2 (6 bases). Looked up from germline, CDR1 is KGHSH and CDR2 is LQKENI. The CDR3 consists of 13 residues. Trimming removed 2 bases from V and 3 bases from J, with 7 bases in between. The CDR3 sequence is CASSPGEEETQYF. The CDR3 DNA reads as TGTGCCAGCTCACCAGGGGAGGAAGAGACCCAGTACTTC.

The genes are TRBV6-6 and TRBJ2-5, with 8 bases aligning to TRBD1. Germline CDR1 reads MNHNY; CDR2 reads SVGAGI (reference sequence). The junction had 5 bases not matched to a gene; V was cut back by 9 bases and J by 2 bases. This CDR3 has 13 amino acids. CDR3 sequence reads: CASKDRGQETQYF. In DNA form, the CDR3 reads TGTGCCAGTAAAGACAGGGGACAAGAGACCCAGTACTTC.

This clone has more than one count but fewer than ten. The rearrangement joins TRBV28 to TRBJ2-7, with D hard to call. The germline CDR1 and CDR2 sequences are MDHEN and SYDVKM. Trimming shortened V by 5 bases and J by 4 bases, and 6 bases separated the two germline ends. The CDR3 is made up of 11 amino acids. CDR3 sequence reads: CASSLLYEQYF. The CDR3 DNA follows: TGTGCCAGCAGTCTCCTTTACGAGCAGTACTTC.

The rearrangement joins TRBV15 to TRBJ1-4, with 7 bases aligning to TRBD1. With V trimmed by 2 bases and J by 0 bases, 6 bases remained unmatched. This CDR3 has 17 residues. Looked up from germline, CDR1 is LNHNV and CDR2 is YYDKDF (reference sequence). The CDR3 coding sequence is TGTGCCACCAGCAGACCCGGACAGGATCCAACTAATGAAAAACTGTTTTTT. Its translation is CATSRPGQDPTNEKLFF.

This rearrangement joins TRBV10-1 to TRBJ2-1; the D gene is possibly TRBD2 (6 bases). Germline V lookup: CDR1 WNHNN, CDR2 SYGVQD (reference sequence). The V end lost 2 bases, the J end lost 4 bases, and 27 bases lay between the germline ends. The CDR3 sequence is 20 residues long. The CDR3 DNA reads TGCGCCAGCAGTGAGGTGACTAGGCCTCCCTTCAAGTGTAGGTACAATGAGCAGTTCTTC. Translating it yields CASSEVTRPPFKCRYNEQFF.

The rearrangement uses TRBV28 and TRBJ1-5; D unresolved. Germline V lookup: CDR1 MDHEN, CDR2 SYDVKM. This CDR3 has 11 amino acids. V was cut by 5 bases and J by 5 bases, with 4 bases left in between. CDR3 bases: TGTGCCAGCAGTGCAGATCAGCCCCAGCATTTT. Translating it yields CASSADQPQHF.

V gene TRBV7-2 combines with J gene TRBJ2-7; 7 bases match TRBD2. J was trimmed by 7 bases and V by 6 bases; bases with no gene match: 9. This CDR3 region has 13 residues. Germline values: CDR1 SGHTA, CDR2 FQGNSA. As DNA, the CDR3 is TGTGCCAGCAGTGCGGGGGAGGCGTTTGAGCAGTACTTC. Translation gives CASSAGEAFEQYF.

V gene TRBV5-1 combines with J gene TRBJ2-1, with 15 bases identical to TRBD2. This CDR3 spans 18 amino acids. Trimming removed 1 base from V and 6 bases from J; junction bases left unmatched: 8. Germline V gives CDR1 SGHRS, CDR2 YFSETQ. The CDR3, as DNA: TGCGCCAGCAGCTTGTGGACTAGCGGGAGGGCCGCTGTCAATGAGCAGTTCTTC. Translating it yields CASSLWTSGRAAVNEQFF.

This clone was recorded once. CDR3 nucleotides: TGTGCCAGCAGCCTGGGACAGTTGAACACTGAAGCTTTCTTT. This sequence encodes CASSLGQLNTEAFF. V usage is TRBV11-2 and J usage is TRBJ1-1; 7 bases match TRBD1. The ends lost 5 bases at V and 0 bases at J; junction bases unmatched: 3. The CDR3 contains 14 residues. CDR1 SGHAT and CDR2 FQNNGV come from the germline V gene.

This clone was seen only a few times. The CDR3 here is CASSRTGSVGSNQPQHF. The CDR3 DNA follows: TGTGCCAGTAGCAGGACAGGGAGCGTTGGGAGCAATCAGCCCCAGCATTTT. The rearrangement uses TRBV19 and TRBJ1-5; TRBD1 aligns across 8 bases. Germline loops: CDR1 LNHDA, CDR2 SQIVND (reference sequence). The V segment lost 6 bases and the J segment 1 base; nucleotides outside the gene matches: 11. The CDR3 length is 17 residues.

This CDR3 reads CASSQASGYQETQYF. DNA for the CDR3: TGTGCCAGCAGCCAAGCTAGCGGCTATCAAGAGACCCAGTACTTC. The chain recombines TRBV3-1 (or the pseudogene TRBV3-2) with TRBJ2-5, with 7 positions matching TRBD2. Per germline, CDR1 LGHDT and CDR2 YNNKEL (reference sequence). The CDR3 has 15 residues. V was pared by 1 base and J by 2 bases, with 4 bases of the junction left unmatched.

The chain joins TRBV19 to TRBJ2-2, with 10 bases fitting TRBD2. With 4 bases clipped from V and 4 bases from J, the junction kept 6 bases outside the gene matches. Per germline, CDR1 LNHDA and CDR2 SQIVND (reference sequence). The CDR3 spans 16 residues. The CDR3 loop is CASSRLAGAGTGELFF. The CDR3 nucleotides read TGTGCCAGTAGTAGGCTAGCGGGAGCGGGCACCGGGGAGCTGTTTTTT. The full variable domain, its missing parts supplied by reference TRBV19 and TRBJ2-2, is DGGITQSPKYLFRKEGQNVTLSCEQNLNHDAMYWYRQDPGQGLRLIYYSQIVNDFQKGDIAEGYSVSREKKESFPLTVTSAQKNPTAFYLCASSRLAGAGTGELFFGEGSRLTVL.

This rearrangement joins TRBV29-1 to TRBJ2-3, with D possibly matching TRBD1 (6 bases). Germline values: CDR1 SQVTM, CDR2 ANQGSEA. Trimming removed 3 bases at V and 2 bases at J, with 6 bases between. The CDR3 contains 12 residues. CDR3 region: CSVEGATDTQYF. The CDR3 nucleotides read TGCAGCGTTGAGGGGGCCACAGATACGCAGTATTTT.

This rearrangement joins TRBV5-1 to TRBJ2-3, with D possibly TRBD1 on 6 matching bases. Germline loops: CDR1 SGHRS, CDR2 YFSETQ. V lost 3 bases, J lost 5 bases, and 13 bases lay in between. The CDR3 totals 14 residues. CDR3 DNA sequence: TGCGCCAGCAGCTCGACGGCAGGGGAAGATACGCAGTATTTT. Protein: CASSSTAGEDTQYF.

J is TRBJ2-7 and V is TRBV7-9; TRBD2 is a possible D gene (5 bases). This CDR3 has 17 amino acids. CDR1 and CDR2 (germline): SEHNR, FQNEAQ (reference sequence). With 6 bases removed from V and 6 bases from J, the gap between germline ends came to 27 bases. The CDR3 nucleotides are TGTGCCAGCAGTTCCCCCACCATCTCGGCCCGGGAAGGCGAGCAGTACTTC. It yields the protein CASSSPTISAREGEQYF.

The rearrangement links TRBV9 to TRBJ2-1, with 8 bases matching TRBD2. V lost 1 base and J lost 2; bases outside the gene matches: 2. CDR3 size: 15 residues. CDR1 SGDLS and CDR2 YYNGEE come from the germline V gene. CDR3 sequence (DNA): TGTGCCAGCAGCGTACAAGCGGGAGCCTACAATGAGCAGTTCTTC. Its protein product is CASSVQAGAYNEQFF.

This chain uses TRBV7-9 with TRBJ2-5; the D is unclear. The CDR3 covers 14 residues. The V end was cut by 4 bases, the J end by 3 bases, with 12 bases between. Germline assignment: CDR1 SEHNR and CDR2 FQNEAQ (reference sequence). In nucleotides, the CDR3 is TGTGCCAGCAGCTCCGGTCTATCGAAAGAGACCCAGTACTTC. Its protein is CASSSGLSKETQYF.

V is TRBV28 and J is TRBJ1-6; D ambiguous. The length of the CDR3 is 11 residues. CDR1 MDHEN and CDR2 SYDVKM come from the germline V gene. Trimming removed 4 bases at V and 14 bases at J, with 9 bases between. CDR3 nucleotide sequence: TGTGCCAGCAGTTCCGAGGTTTCCCTCCACTTT. As protein: CASSSEVSLHF.

This chain uses TRBV5-8 with TRBJ2-2; 9 bases fit TRBD2. Unmatched junction bases numbered 11, after V lost 5 bases and J lost 6 bases. Germline assignment: CDR1 SGHTS and CDR2 YDEGEE. CDR3 length equals 16 residues. The CDR3 loop is CASREGTSMSAGELFF. In DNA, the CDR3 is TGTGCCAGCAGAGAAGGGACTAGCATGAGTGCCGGGGAGCTGTTTTTT. Drawing the rest from reference TRBV5-8 and TRBJ2-2, the complete variable domain is EAGVTQSPTHLIKTRGQQATLRCSPISGHTSVYWYQQALGLGLQFLLWYDEGEERNRGNFPPRFSGRQFPNYSSELNVNALELEDSALYLCASREGTSMSAGELFFGEGSRLTVL.

The chain carries TRBV11-2 and TRBJ2-1, with 11 bases matching TRBD2. The germline V gene encodes CDR1 SGHAT and CDR2 FQNNGV. V lost 1 base and J lost 1; bases outside the gene matches: 6. The CDR3 consists of 18 residues. The CDR3 DNA follows: TGTGCCAGCAGCTTAGCTGGGACTAGCGGACCTTCCTACAATGAGCAGTTCTTC. Translating gives CASSLAGTSGPSYNEQFF. Using reference TRBV11-2 and TRBJ2-1 for the parts outside the CDR3, the full variable domain is EAGVAQSPRYKIIEKRQSVAFWCNPISGHATLYWYQQILGQGPKLLIQFQNNGVVDDSQLPKDRFSAERLKGVDSTLKIQPAKLEDSAVYLCASSLAGTSGPSYNEQFFGPGTRLTVL.

As DNA, the CDR3 is TGTGCCAGCAGCTCCCCAGGCCGGGAGAATTCCTACGAGCAGTACTTC. It codes for CASSSPGRENSYEQYF. V and J are TRBV11-2 and TRBJ2-7; TRBD2 is a possible D gene (6 bases). Trimming took 4 bases from V and 1 from J, leaving 17 bases between them. The CDR3 has 16 amino acids. Germline V gives CDR1 SGHAT, CDR2 FQNNGV. Supplemented by reference TRBV11-2 and TRBJ2-7, the full variable domain reads EAGVAQSPRYKIIEKRQSVAFWCNPISGHATLYWYQQILGQGPKLLIQFQNNGVVDDSQLPKDRFSAERLKGVDSTLKIQPAKLEDSAVYLCASSSPGRENSYEQYFGPGTRLTVT.